This TCR beta chain stems from a study of shared clonotypes between healthy human individuals. Repertoires were generated with immunoSEQ multiplex PCR, while TCRdb's copy carries only in-frame clones and drops some. The sample has millions of clones, roughly 94% seen once. This CDR3 spans 14 amino acids. Germline V gene sequence: CDR1 MGHDK, CDR2 SYGVNS. Trimming removed 2 bases from V and 3 bases from J, with 10 bases in between. CD45RO-negative cells were positively selected for CCR7, leaving out terminally differentiated effector memory CD45RA+ cells. The rearrangement links TRBV25-1 to TRBJ1-2; tentative D call: TRBD1 (6 bases). This receptor was taken from a man aged 18 to 30 in good health. The sequenced sample consisted of naive CD8+ T cells sorted from blood. CDR3 bases: TGTGCCAGCAGTGAAACGGGGGGCGACTATGGCTACACCTTC. Translated: CASSETGGDYGYTF.